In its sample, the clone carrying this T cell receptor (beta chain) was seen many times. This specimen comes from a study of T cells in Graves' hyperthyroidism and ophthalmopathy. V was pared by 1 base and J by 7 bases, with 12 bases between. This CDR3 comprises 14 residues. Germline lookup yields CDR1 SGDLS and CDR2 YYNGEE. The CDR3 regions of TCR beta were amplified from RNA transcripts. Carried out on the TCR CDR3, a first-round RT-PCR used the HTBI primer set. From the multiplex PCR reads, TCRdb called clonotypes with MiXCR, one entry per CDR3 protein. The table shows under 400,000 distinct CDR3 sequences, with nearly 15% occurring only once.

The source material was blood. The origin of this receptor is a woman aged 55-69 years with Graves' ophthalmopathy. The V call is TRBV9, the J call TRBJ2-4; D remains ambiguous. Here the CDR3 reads CASSVSKGRNIQYF. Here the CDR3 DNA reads TGTGCCAGCAGCGTATCGAAGGGCAGGAACATTCAGTACTTC.